This TCR beta chain was identified in a study of PD-L1 blockade in urothelial cancer. On the study more broadly: It was in 2014 that patients started atezolizumab at 1,200 mg intravenously every 3 weeks. In terms of prior chemotherapy, patients had received 0 to 3 regimens.

Time point described: pretreatment peripheral blood. Sequenced by immunoSEQ multiplex PCR; TCRdb stores in-frame clones only, minus some. This table holds 90,000 or so clones, 85% to 90% found once. V lost 5 bases to trimming and J lost 1 base, with 5 bases between them. This CDR3 contains 11 residues. Looked up from germline, CDR1 is DFQATT and CDR2 is SNEGSKA (reference sequence). The sequence was collected from a man in his sixties with urothelial cancer. The sequencing used PBMCs, collected around atezolizumab (anti-PD-L1) treatment. This chain joins TRBV20-1 and TRBJ1-1; D is possibly TRBD1 (5 bases). The CDR3 bases are TGCAGTGCTGGGGCGAACACTGAAGCTTTCTTT. Amino acids: CSAGANTEAFF.